The 19 T cell receptor beta chains below all came from one sample that was sequenced in a study of blood T cell repertoires in COVID-19. Produced via immunoSEQ multiplex PCR; TCRdb's table is partial and in-frame only. The sample lists around 390,000 clones; around 87% were seen once. The specimen sequenced was PBMCs or T cells enriched from blood (not recorded which). The receptors derive from a woman aged 45-65 years who had recovered from COVID-19.

The V and J genes are TRBV7-8 and TRBJ1-5; a weak D match, TRBD1 (6 bases). Trimming took 3 bases from V and 3 from J, leaving 12 bases between them. Per the germline V gene, CDR1 is SGHVS and CDR2 is FQNEAQ. CDR3 length: 15 amino acids. CDR3 loop: CASSLDSTINQPQHF. The CDR3 nucleotides are TGTGCCAGCAGCTTGGACAGTACCATCAATCAGCCCCAGCATTTT.

In the case of this clone: The sample contains more than one DNA sequence encoding this CDR3. V gene TRBV12-3 or TRBV12-4 combines with J gene TRBJ1-2; D might be TRBD1 (6 bases). The V and J ends lost 6 bases and 8 bases respectively, with 13 bases between them. There are 12 residues in the CDR3. The CDR3 nucleotides are TGTGCCAGCAGCTCACAGGGTTACGGCTACACCTTC. Protein sequence: CASSSQGYGYTF.

This sequence joins TRBV27 and TRBJ1-5, with 7 bases matching TRBD1. CDR1 and CDR2 from the germline V gene are MNHEY and SMNVEV (reference sequence). CDR3 length equals 14 residues. The V and J ends lost 6 bases and 3 bases, in that order; junction bases with no gene match: 5. The CDR3 reads CASSRGTVNQPQHF. CDR3 DNA sequence: TGTGCCAGCAGCCGAGGGACAGTCAATCAGCCCCAGCATTTT.

The V and J genes are TRBV7-9 and TRBJ1-2, with D hard to call. The germline V gene has CDR1 SEHNR and CDR2 FQNEAQ (reference sequence). The length of the CDR3 is 13 residues. V gave up 2 bases and J gave up 4 bases, with 8 bases separating them. In DNA form, the CDR3 reads TGTGCCAGCAGCTTACCGTCTAGCTATGGCTACACCTTC. It codes for CASSLPSSYGYTF.

The chain combines TRBV5-1 with TRBJ2-5; 8 bases agree with TRBD1. The V and J ends lost 1 base and 5 bases, in that order; junction bases with no gene match: 1. Germline-derived CDR1 and CDR2 are SGHRS and YFSETQ. This CDR3 is 13 amino acids long. The chain's CDR3 is CASSLQGAETQYF. CDR3 nucleotides: TGCGCCAGCAGCTTGCAGGGGGCGGAGACCCAGTACTTC.

V and J are TRBV19 and TRBJ1-2; 8 bases match TRBD1. Losses at the gene ends were 4 bases for V and 5 bases for J; bases not matched to a gene: 3. The germline V gene encodes CDR1 LNHDA and CDR2 SQIVND (reference sequence). The CDR3 is 13 residues long. In nucleotides, the CDR3 is TGTGCCAGTAGTACCGACAGGGGATATGGCTACACCTTC. This codes for CASSTDRGYGYTF.

The CDR3 DNA sequence: TGTGCTAGTGGTCTCATCCAGGGGGCGCTCAGTGGGGCCAACGTCCTGACTTTC. Its translation is CASGLIQGALSGANVLTF. The rearrangement joins TRBV12-5 to TRBJ2-6; 8 bases map to TRBD1. V trimming: 5 bases; J trimming: 3 bases; junction bases outside the gene matches: 12. The CDR3 spans 18 residues. Germline V lookup: CDR1 LGHNT, CDR2 FRNRAP.

V and J are TRBV2 and TRBJ2-2, with TRBD1 identical over 11 bases. CDR3 size: 16 residues. The V and J ends lost 6 bases and 6 bases, in that order; junction bases with no gene match: 9. The germline V gene has CDR1 SNHLY and CDR2 FYNNEI. This CDR3 is CASSADRGPVAGELFF. For the CDR3, the DNA is TGTGCCAGCAGCGCGGACAGGGGGCCGGTCGCCGGGGAGCTGTTTTTT.

The chain employs TRBV19 and TRBJ1-4; D is undetermined. CDR1 and CDR2 (germline): LNHDA, SQIVND (reference sequence). V gave up 3 bases and J gave up 0 bases, with 14 bases separating them. The CDR3 runs to 17 residues. In DNA, the CDR3 is TGTGCCAGTAGTATTCGAACCGTTCAGACAACTAATGAAAAACTGTTTTTT. Protein sequence: CASSIRTVQTTNEKLFF. The full variable domain, with the rest looked up from reference TRBV19 and TRBJ1-4, is DGGITQSPKYLFRKEGQNVTLSCEQNLNHDAMYWYRQDPGQGLRLIYYSQIVNDFQKGDIAEGYSVSREKKESFPLTVTSAQKNPTAFYLCASSIRTVQTTNEKLFFGSGTQLSVL.

This clone came up once. The chain uses TRBV6-5 and TRBJ2-7; D is possibly TRBD1 (6 bases). This CDR3 is 16 amino acids long. From germline, CDR1 is MNHEY and CDR2 SVGAGI. Deletions cut 2 bases from V and 2 bases from J, with 16 bases between. The CDR3 is CASSYPTQGFTYEQYF. CDR3 DNA: TGTGCCAGCAGTTACCCAACCCAGGGGTTTACCTACGAGCAGTACTTC.

The rearrangement uses TRBV18 and TRBJ1-1; a weak D match, TRBD1 (5 bases). Trimming removed 6 bases from V and 6 bases from J, with 11 bases in between. The CDR3 totals 12 residues. CDR1 is KGHSH, CDR2 LQKENI, per germline. CDR3 sequence: CASSSTVSEAFF. In nucleotides, the CDR3 is TGTGCCAGCTCTTCGACAGTGTCTGAAGCTTTCTTT.

The gene calls are TRBV12-3 or TRBV12-4 and TRBJ2-5; D may be TRBD2 (5 bases). V was trimmed by 6 bases and J by 1 base, leaving 9 bases between them. The CDR3 length is 13 residues. The CDR3 here is CASRWTLQETQYF. DNA for the CDR3: TGTGCCAGCAGATGGACTCTCCAAGAGACCCAGTACTTC.

This rearrangement joins TRBV29-1 to TRBJ1-2; D unclear. Trimming pared 0 bases from V and 7 bases from J, leaving 12 bases between. This CDR3 has 13 amino acids. CDR1 is SQVTM, CDR2 ANQGSEA, per germline. This CDR3 is CSVEDHYRVGYTF. The DNA for the CDR3 is TGCAGCGTTGAAGATCACTATCGGGTTGGCTACACCTTC.

V and J are TRBV25-1 and TRBJ2-6; perhaps TRBD1 as D (5 bases). The CDR3 totals 16 residues. Trimming cost V 3 bases and J 0 bases, with 9 bases left between them. Per germline, CDR1 MGHDK and CDR2 SYGVNS. CDR3 sequence: CASSDSRGSGANVLTF. CDR3 sequence (DNA): TGTGCCAGCAGTGACAGTAGGGGCTCTGGGGCCAACGTCCTGACTTTC.

The V gene is TRBV2, the J gene TRBJ1-6; TRBD1 is a possible D gene (6 bases). The V end lost 6 bases, the J end lost 5 bases, and 14 bases lay between the germline ends. This CDR3 contains 15 residues. Germline CDR1 reads SNHLY; CDR2 reads FYNNEI. The CDR3 DNA reads TGTGCCAGCAGAAGGGAGGGGGACAATAATTCACCCCTCCACTTT. Amino acids: CASRREGDNNSPLHF.

This rearrangement joins TRBV6-5 to TRBJ1-2; no clear D. CDR3 size: 14 residues. The germline V gene encodes CDR1 MNHEY and CDR2 SVGAGI. V lost 7 bases and J 8 bases, leaving 20 bases between the germline ends. The CDR3: CASNFPEVQYGYTF. The CDR3 DNA is TGTGCCAGCAATTTTCCGGAGGTCCAATACGGCTACACCTTC.

This chain uses TRBV3-1 (or the pseudogene TRBV3-2) with TRBJ1-1, with 9 positions matching TRBD1. Germline values: CDR1 LGHDT, CDR2 YNNKEL (reference sequence). The CDR3 runs to 13 residues. The V gene end was trimmed by 1 base and the J gene end by 11 bases; junction bases not matched to a gene: 5. The CDR3 here is CASSQGAGTGAFF. The CDR3 DNA follows: TGTGCCAGCAGCCAAGGGGCGGGGACAGGGGCTTTCTTT.

The chain carries TRBV3-1 (or the pseudogene TRBV3-2) and TRBJ2-7, with 7 bases lining up with TRBD2. The CDR3 covers 15 residues. Germline loops: CDR1 LGHDT, CDR2 YNNKEL (reference sequence). V lost 4 bases and J lost 0; bases outside the gene matches: 6. The CDR3 coding sequence is TGTGCCAGCAGCCGACGCGGGGGTTTCTCCTACGAGCAGTACTTC. This gives the protein CASSRRGGFSYEQYF.

This clone came up a few times. The gene calls are TRBV6-5 and TRBJ1-4, with TRBD1 identical over 7 bases. Trimming removed 2 bases from V and 7 bases from J; junction bases left unmatched: 7. The CDR3 sequence is 15 residues long. Germline-derived CDR1 and CDR2 are MNHEY and SVGAGI. CDR3 in amino acids: CASSYKRAGGEKLFF. For the CDR3, the DNA is TGTGCCAGCAGTTACAAAAGGGCAGGGGGTGAAAAACTGTTTTTT.